Listed here are 4 T cell receptor beta chains from one sample, sequenced in a study of T cell responses to AZD1222 COVID-19 vaccine. Profiling relied on immunoSEQ multiplex PCR, and the TCRdb table lists in-frame clones only, not all of them. The sample lists fewer than 110,000 clones, around nine tenths seen once, with approximately 22% in the top ten. The sample here was peripheral blood, taken on day 0 of AZD1222 vaccination. The receptors originated from an adult in good health.

V gene TRBV5-4 combines with J gene TRBJ1-1, with no clear D. Deletions cut 4 bases from V and 6 bases from J, with 19 bases between. The CDR3 consists of 15 residues. CDR1 is SGHNT, CDR2 YYREEE, per germline (reference sequence). The CDR3 region is CASSQANRAAAEAFF. CDR3 bases: TGTGCCAGCAGCCAGGCCAATAGAGCAGCTGCTGAAGCTTTCTTT.

The genes are TRBV18 and TRBJ1-1, with D tentatively TRBD1 (6 bases). V lost 0 bases to trimming and J lost 0 bases, with 17 bases between them. The CDR3 has 18 residues. Germline assignment: CDR1 KGHSH and CDR2 LQKENI. Written as DNA, the CDR3 is TGTGCCAGCTCACCACCACGGCCGGGGGCGGGAGTGAACACTGAAGCTTTCTTT. As protein: CASSPPRPGAGVNTEAFF.

The J gene is TRBJ2-1, the V gene TRBV7-9, with D perhaps TRBD1 or TRBD2 (6 bases each). This CDR3 region has 15 residues. From germline, CDR1 is SEHNR and CDR2 FQNEAQ (reference sequence). Trimming removed 1 base at V and 6 bases at J, with 13 bases between. The CDR3 protein is CASSLVGGGVNEQFF. The DNA for the CDR3 is TGTGCCAGCAGCTTAGTGGGGGGCGGTGTCAATGAGCAGTTCTTC. The variable domain in full, with the rest retrieved from reference TRBV7-9 and TRBJ2-1, is DTGVSQNPRHKITKRGQNVTFRCDPISEHNRLYWYRQTLGQGPEFLTYFQNEAQLEKSRLLSDRFSAERPKGSFSTLEIQRTEQGDSAMYLCASSLVGGGVNEQFFGPGTRLTVL.

The chain has TRBV15 and TRBJ1-1; possible D gene TRBD1, 5 bases. V was pared by 5 bases and J by 3 bases, with 22 bases between. In germline, CDR1 is LNHNV, CDR2 YYDKDF (reference sequence). The CDR3 contains 17 residues. CDR3 bases: TGTGCCACCAGCGCTCCGGGTCCCAGGTGGGGGTACACTGAAGCTTTCTTT. This codes for CATSAPGPRWGYTEAFF.